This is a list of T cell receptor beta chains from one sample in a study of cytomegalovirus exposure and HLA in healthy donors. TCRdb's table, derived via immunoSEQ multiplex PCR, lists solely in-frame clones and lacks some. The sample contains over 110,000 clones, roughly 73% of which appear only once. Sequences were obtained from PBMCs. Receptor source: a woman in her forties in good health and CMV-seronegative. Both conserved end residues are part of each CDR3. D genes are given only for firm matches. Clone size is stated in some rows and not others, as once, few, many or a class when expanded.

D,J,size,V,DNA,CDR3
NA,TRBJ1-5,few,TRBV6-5,TGTGCCAGCAGGGGTCAGGGAACCCAGCCCCAGCATTTT,CASRGQGTQPQHF
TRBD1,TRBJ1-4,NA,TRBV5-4,TGTGCCAGCAGCTTGGGGGACAGGGGCCCTGAAGAAAAACTGTTTTTT,CASSLGDRGPEEKLFF
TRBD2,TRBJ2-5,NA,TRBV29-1,TGCAGCGTTGAAGGGCTAGCGGGGGGGCACTACCAAGAGACCCAGTACTTC,CSVEGLAGGHYQETQYF
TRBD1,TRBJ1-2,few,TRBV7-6,TGTGCCAGCAGCTTTGACAGGGACAGCCCTTTCTATGGCTACACCTTC,CASSFDRDSPFYGYTF
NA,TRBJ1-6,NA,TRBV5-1,TGCGCCAGCAGCTTCACGGTCTCTTCAAATTCACCCCTCCACTTT,CASSFTVSSNSPLHF
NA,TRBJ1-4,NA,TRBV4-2,TGTGCCAGCAGCCCGGGGGGGCTCACTAATGAAAAACTGTTTTTT,CASSPGGLTNEKLFF
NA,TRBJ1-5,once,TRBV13,TGTGCCAGCAGCTTAGGGACAGGAAGCAATCAGCCCCAGCATTTT,CASSLGTGSNQPQHF
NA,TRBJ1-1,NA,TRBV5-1,TGCGCCAGCAGCTCATCATCTAGGACAGAGAACACTGAAGCTTTCTTT,CASSSSSRTENTEAFF
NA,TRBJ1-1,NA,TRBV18,TGTGCCAGCTCACCCCGTTCGGGGGGCGAGGGAGAAGCTTTCTTT,CASSPRSGGEGEAFF
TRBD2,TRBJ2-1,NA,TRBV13,TGTGCCAGCACCCGGGGCGGGGGGGCCCTCAATGAGCAGTTCTTC,CASTRGGGALNEQFF
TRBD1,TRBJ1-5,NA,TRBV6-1,TGTGCCAGCCGAGACAGGGGTGTGGGGCCCCAGCATTTT,CASRDRGVGPQHF
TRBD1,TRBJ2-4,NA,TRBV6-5,TGTGCCAGCAGTTACTCGGGGCAGGGGGTCCGAAACATTCAGTACTTC,CASSYSGQGVRNIQYF
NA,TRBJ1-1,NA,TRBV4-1,TGCGCCAGCAGCCAAGGGCCGTTTGCTGAAGCTTTCTTT,CASSQGPFAEAFF
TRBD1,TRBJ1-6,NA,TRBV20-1,TGCAGTGCTAGACGGACAGGGGTCCACTTT,CSARRTGVHF
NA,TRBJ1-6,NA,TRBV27,TGTGCCACCTGGGGAGGGGGTAATTCACCCCTCCACTTT,CATWGGGNSPLHF
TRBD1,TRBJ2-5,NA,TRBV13,TGTGCCAGCAGCCCTCCCGTCTATGGGCAGGGGGACCAAGAGACCCAGTACTTC,CASSPPVYGQGDQETQYF
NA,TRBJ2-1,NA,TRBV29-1,TGCAGCGTTTCCGGACTGACTACCCACTACAATGAGCAGTTCTTC,CSVSGLTTHYNEQFF
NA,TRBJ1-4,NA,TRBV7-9,TGTGCCAGCAGCCAACTAGCTGAAAAACTGTTTTTT,CASSQLAEKLFF
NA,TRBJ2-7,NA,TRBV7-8,TGTGCCAGCAGCCCAAGCATCTACGAGCAGTACTTC,CASSPSIYEQYF
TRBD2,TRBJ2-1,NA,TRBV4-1,TGCGCCAGCAGTCCAAGAATCACTAGCGGGGGGGGGAACAATGAGCAGTTCTTC,CASSPRITSGGGNNEQFF
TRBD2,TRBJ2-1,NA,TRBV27,TGTGCCAGCAGTTTAGGGGGGGATGAGCAGTTCTTC,CASSLGGDEQFF
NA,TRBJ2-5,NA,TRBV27,TGTGCCAGCAGTTTACCGAGACAGATCCAAGAGACCCAGTACTTC,CASSLPRQIQETQYF
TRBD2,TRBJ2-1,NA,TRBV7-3,TGTGCCAGCAGCTTAAGGGGGGGTGGTTTCTCGAGCTCCTACAATGAGCAGTTCTTC,CASSLRGGGFSSSYNEQFF
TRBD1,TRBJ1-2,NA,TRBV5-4,TGTGGGGGGAAGACAGGGGGCGACTATGGCTACACCTTC,CGGKTGGDYGYTF
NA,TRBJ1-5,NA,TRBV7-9,TGTGCCAGCAGCCAGGACAGCCAAGACCAGCATTTT,CASSQDSQDQHF
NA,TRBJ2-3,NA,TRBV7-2,TGTGCCAGCAGCTTAGAAAGGGGTGGAGGGGATACGCAGTATTTT,CASSLERGGGDTQYF
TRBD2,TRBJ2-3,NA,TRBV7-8,TGTGCCAGCAGCCCCCCCACTAGCGGGGTGACAGATACGCAGTATTTT,CASSPPTSGVTDTQYF
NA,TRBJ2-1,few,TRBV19,TGTGCCAGTAGCCCCGGGAGTTTCTACAATGAGCAGTTCTTC,CASSPGSFYNEQFF
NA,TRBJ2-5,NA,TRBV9,TGTGCCAGCAGCCCACGGGGGACTTTTGGGACCCAGTACTTC,CASSPRGTFGTQYF
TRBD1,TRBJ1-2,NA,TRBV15,TGTGCCACCAGCAGAGATCCCCCAATCCTCTCGAACTCGGACAGGGGGAATGGCTACACCTTC,CATSRDPPILSNSDRGNGYTF
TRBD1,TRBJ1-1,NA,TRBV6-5,TGTGCCAGCAGTTCGCTTGACAGGGGAGGCACTGAAGCTTTCTTT,CASSSLDRGGTEAFF
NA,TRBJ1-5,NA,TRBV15,TGTGCCACCAGCAGAGACAGGGGCGATCAGCCCCAGCATTTT,CATSRDRGDQPQHF
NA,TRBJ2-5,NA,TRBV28,TGTGCCAGCAGTTTACAGCCAGGGGAGAAGTCCCAGTACTTC,CASSLQPGEKSQYF
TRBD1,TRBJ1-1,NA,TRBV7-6,TGTGCCAGCAGCTTAGTCGGGACAGGGTTTCTTAATGAAGCTTTCTTT,CASSLVGTGFLNEAFF
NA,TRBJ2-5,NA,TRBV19,TGTGCCAGTAGTATGGACAACGACCAAGAGACCCAGTACTTC,CASSMDNDQETQYF
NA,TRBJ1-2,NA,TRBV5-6,TGTGCCAGCAGCTTGGATTCCGGGACTTTCTATGGCTACACCTTC,CASSLDSGTFYGYTF
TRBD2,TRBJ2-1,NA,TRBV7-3,TGTGCCAGCAGCTTATGGGCGGGGGTGAACAATGAGCAGTTCTTC,CASSLWAGVNNEQFF
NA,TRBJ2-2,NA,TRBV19,TGTGCCAGTAGTGGCTACAGGGATGCCGGGGAGCTGTTTTTT,CASSGYRDAGELFF
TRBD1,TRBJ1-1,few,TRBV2,TGTGCCAGCGGCACCGGGACAGGGTCCGAAGCTTTCTTT,CASGTGTGSEAFF
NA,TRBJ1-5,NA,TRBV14,TGTGCCAGCAGTAAGGGGAATCAGCCCCAGCATTTT,CASSKGNQPQHF